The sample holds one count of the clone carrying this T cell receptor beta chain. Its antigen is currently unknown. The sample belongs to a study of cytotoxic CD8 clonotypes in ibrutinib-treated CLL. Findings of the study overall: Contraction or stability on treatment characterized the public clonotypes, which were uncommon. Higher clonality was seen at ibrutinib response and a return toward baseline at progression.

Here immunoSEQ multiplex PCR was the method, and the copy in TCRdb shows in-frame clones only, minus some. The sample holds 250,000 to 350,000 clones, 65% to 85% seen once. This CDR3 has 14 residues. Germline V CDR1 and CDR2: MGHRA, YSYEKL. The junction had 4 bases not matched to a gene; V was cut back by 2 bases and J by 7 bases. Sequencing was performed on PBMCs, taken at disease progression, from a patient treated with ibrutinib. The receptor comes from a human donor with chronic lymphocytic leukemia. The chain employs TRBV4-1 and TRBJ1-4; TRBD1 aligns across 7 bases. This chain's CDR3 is CASSQKPGGEKLFF. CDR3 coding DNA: TGCGCCAGCAGCCAAAAACCAGGGGGTGAAAAACTGTTTTTT.